Listed here is a single T cell receptor beta chain. The data were produced by immunoSEQ multiplex PCR, yet TCRdb's version contains in-frame clones alone and is incomplete. In the table there are 170,000 or so clones, around 94% of which are singletons. These data belong to a study of control samples from healthy donors and cancer patients. The CDR3 contains 15 residues. Germline lookup yields CDR1 SGDLS and CDR2 YYNGEE. V dropped 0 bases and J dropped 8; count of bases not matched to a gene: 1. Material for sequencing was blood. This chain links TRBV9 with TRBJ2-3; 15 bases align to TRBD2. This receptor was obtained from a woman between 18 and 30 years old in good health. The CDR3 is CASSVGTSGRGTQYF. As DNA, the CDR3 is TGTGCCAGCAGCGTAGGGACTAGCGGGAGGGGTACGCAGTATTTT. Full variable domain (remainder filled in from reference TRBV9 and TRBJ2-3): DSGVTQTPKHLITATGQRVTLRCSPRSGDLSVYWYQQSLDQGLQFLIQYYNGEERAKGNILERFSAQQFPDLHSELNLSSLELGDSALYFCASSVGTSGRGTQYFGPGTRLTVL.